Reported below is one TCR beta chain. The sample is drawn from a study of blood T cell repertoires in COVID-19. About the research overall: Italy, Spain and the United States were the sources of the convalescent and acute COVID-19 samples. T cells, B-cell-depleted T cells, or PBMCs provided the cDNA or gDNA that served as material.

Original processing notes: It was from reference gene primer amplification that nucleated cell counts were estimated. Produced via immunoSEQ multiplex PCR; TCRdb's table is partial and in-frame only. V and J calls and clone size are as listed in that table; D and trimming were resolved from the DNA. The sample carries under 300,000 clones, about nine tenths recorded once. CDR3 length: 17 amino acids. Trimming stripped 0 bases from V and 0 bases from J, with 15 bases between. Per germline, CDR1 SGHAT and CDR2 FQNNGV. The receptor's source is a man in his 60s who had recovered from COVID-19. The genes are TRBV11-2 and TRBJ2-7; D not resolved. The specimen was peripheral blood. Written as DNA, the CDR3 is TGTGCCAGCAGCTTAGATCAGGCTGCGCGACCCTCCTACGAGCAGTACGTC. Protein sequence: CASSLDQAARPSYEQYV.